The 21 T cell receptor beta chains in this list originate from one sample, sequenced in a study of T cell responses to AZD1222 COVID-19 vaccine (dated by TCRdb to about 2021). The time point label for this specimen denotes: about 28 days (+/-7) after the second vaccine dose. Libraries were made using the immunoSEQ multiplex PCR assay. As stored in TCRdb, this immuneACCESS dataset retains in-frame rearrangements with V and J assigned. A fraction of the clones does not appear; measured against another copy, unresolved V genes explain less than half of the discrepancy, and the remainder lacks a known reason. The sample table lists over 120,000 clones, over 80% of them with a count of one. Roughly 3% of the sample is taken by the ten largest. The specimen comprised peripheral blood, sampled 28 days after the second AZD1222 dose. These receptor sequences come from an adult who received the AZD1222 COVID-19 vaccine.

The chain is built from TRBV7-2 and TRBJ2-7, with 10 bases lining up with TRBD2. The germline V gene has CDR1 SGHTA and CDR2 FQGNSA. Unmatched junction bases numbered 4, after V lost 0 bases and J lost 5 bases. The CDR3 sequence is 15 residues long. The CDR3 sequence: CASSLAIAGGHEQYF. CDR3 bases: TGTGCCAGCAGCTTAGCGATAGCGGGAGGCCACGAGCAGTACTTC. Complete variable domain (other parts from reference TRBV7-2 and TRBJ2-7): GAGVSQSPSNKVTEKGKDVELRCDPISGHTALYWYRQSLGQGLEFLIYFQGNSAPDKSGLPSDRFSAERTGGSVSTLTIQRTQQEDSAVYLCASSLAIAGGHEQYFGPGTRLTVT.

The chain combines TRBV5-6 with TRBJ1-2; D remains ambiguous. The V and J ends lost 2 bases and 4 bases respectively, with 3 bases between them. Germline assignment: CDR1 SGHDT and CDR2 YYEEEE. This CDR3 has 11 residues. The CDR3 region is CASSLTYGYTF. CDR3 nucleotides: TGTGCCAGCAGCTTAACCTATGGCTACACCTTC.

This clone is a singleton in its sample. The chain employs TRBV6-5 and TRBJ1-6; 7 bases line up with TRBD1. The CDR3 contains 15 residues. In germline, CDR1 is MNHEY, CDR2 SVGAGI. Losses at the gene ends were 2 bases for V and 8 bases for J; bases not matched to a gene: 6. As DNA, the CDR3 is TGTGCCAGCAGTTACATTGGGACAGTAGATTCACCCCTCCACTTT. It encodes CASSYIGTVDSPLHF.

The chain combines TRBV19 with TRBJ1-1; D is uncertain. This CDR3 has 13 residues. V lost 6 bases, J lost 1 base, and 9 bases lay in between. Germline CDR1 reads LNHDA; CDR2 reads SQIVND (reference sequence). CDR3 nucleotides: TGTGCCAGTAGAGTTACAAAGAACACTGAAGCTTTCTTT. This sequence encodes CASRVTKNTEAFF.

The chain carries TRBV7-2 and TRBJ1-5; 9 bases are shared with TRBD1. The trim removed 3 bases at V and 7 bases at J, leaving 7 bases unmatched. There are 15 residues in the CDR3. Germline CDR1 SGHTA, CDR2 FQGNSA. The CDR3 coding sequence is TGTGCCAGCAGCTTCCGACAGGGGGGGGACCAGCCCCAGCATTTT. This sequence encodes CASSFRQGGDQPQHF.

This clone was observed once. The rearrangement links TRBV19 to TRBJ1-5, with D unclear. Germline CDR1 and CDR2: LNHDA and SQIVND (reference sequence). Trimming shortened V by 10 bases and J by 7 bases, and 17 bases separated the two germline ends. CDR3 length: 13 amino acids. The CDR3 loop reads CAISGRREQPQHF. The CDR3 DNA follows: TGTGCCATCTCGGGGAGACGGGAACAGCCCCAGCATTTT.

This clone was found once. J is TRBJ2-7 and V is TRBV6-2 or TRBV6-3; D unclear. The V end was cut by 4 bases, the J end by 4 bases, with 14 bases between. This CDR3 spans 14 amino acids. Germline assignment: CDR1 MNHEY and CDR2 SVGEGT. The CDR3 protein is CASSSRSSPYEQYF. Here the CDR3 DNA reads TGTGCCAGCAGTTCTCGGTCTTCACCTTACGAGCAGTACTTC.

J is TRBJ1-3 and V is TRBV29-1; D unclear. In germline, CDR1 is SQVTM, CDR2 ANQGSEA. CDR3 length: 15 residues. Deletions cut 0 bases from V and 0 bases from J, with 9 bases between. CDR3 nucleotide sequence: TGCAGCGTTGAAGATCGTGTGAACTCTGGAAACACCATATATTTT. Translation: CSVEDRVNSGNTIYF.

This chain connects TRBV15 to TRBJ2-1; D could derive from TRBD1 or TRBD2 (5 bases each). The V and J ends lost 0 bases and 3 bases respectively, with 9 bases between them. Germline V CDR1 and CDR2: LNHNV, YYDKDF (reference sequence). The CDR3 consists of 15 residues. This CDR3 is CATSRDRGDYNEQFF. The CDR3, as DNA: TGTGCCACCAGCAGAGATCGAGGGGACTACAATGAGCAGTTCTTC.

The rearrangement links TRBV27 to TRBJ2-7; 12 positions match TRBD2. V lost 5 bases, J lost 1 base, and 9 bases stayed unmatched. This CDR3 is 17 amino acids long. Germline CDR1 and CDR2: MNHEY and SMNVEV (reference sequence). The CDR3 nucleotides read TGTGCCAGCAGTCCACGCCCGACTAGCGGGGGATCCTACGAGCAGTACTTC. Its translation is CASSPRPTSGGSYEQYF.

The chain couples TRBV5-1 to TRBJ2-5; tentatively, D is TRBD2 (6 bases). Trimming left V 6 bases short and J 5 bases short, with 20 bases between. The CDR3 consists of 15 residues. Germline V lookup: CDR1 SGHRS, CDR2 YFSETQ. This CDR3 reads CASMQGDSGRETQYF. CDR3 DNA: TGCGCCAGCATGCAGGGAGATAGCGGCAGGGAGACCCAGTACTTC.

This chain joins TRBV28 and TRBJ2-5; 7 bases match TRBD1. J gave up 4 bases and V 7 bases, and 6 bases lay outside the gene matches. The CDR3 covers 13 residues. CDR1 is MDHEN, CDR2 SYDVKM, per germline. The DNA for the CDR3 is TGTGCCAGCAAAACGACAGGGCCAGAGACCCAGTACTTC. This sequence encodes CASKTTGPETQYF.

DNA of the CDR3: TGTGCCAGCAGCTTAGCTTTCGGACACTCTGGAAACACCATATATTTT. Protein sequence: CASSLAFGHSGNTIYF. This chain joins TRBV7-2 and TRBJ1-3; TRBD1 is a possible D gene (5 bases). Between the trimmed V and J ends, which lost 0 bases and 0 bases, there was a span of 9 bases. Germline V gene sequence: CDR1 SGHTA, CDR2 FQGNSA. There are 16 residues in the CDR3.

This chain uses TRBV27 with TRBJ2-7, with 9 positions matching TRBD2. Per the germline V gene, CDR1 is MNHEY and CDR2 is SMNVEV (reference sequence). V dropped 6 bases and J dropped 3; count of bases not matched to a gene: 9. This CDR3 has 15 residues. Written as DNA, the CDR3 is TGTGCCAGCAGCCCACGAGCGGGAGGCTACTACGAGCAGTACTTC. Protein product: CASSPRAGGYYEQYF.

V usage is TRBV3-1 (or the pseudogene TRBV3-2) and J usage is TRBJ1-1; 7 nucleotides agree with TRBD1. V lost 4 bases, J lost 4 bases, and 9 bases stayed unmatched. The CDR3 runs 15 residues. Germline CDR1 reads LGHDT; CDR2 reads YNNKEL (reference sequence). CDR3 region: CASSRGQAEGTEAFF. The CDR3, as DNA: TGTGCCAGCAGCCGCGGACAGGCCGAGGGCACTGAAGCTTTCTTT.

This CDR3 is CASSQEAGLAGYEQYF. DNA of the CDR3: TGTGCCAGCAGCCAAGAGGCGGGACTAGCAGGTTACGAGCAGTACTTC. This sequence joins TRBV4-2 and TRBJ2-7, with 9 bases aligning to TRBD2. J gave up 4 bases and V 0 bases, and 7 bases lay outside the gene matches. Germline loops: CDR1 LGHNA, CDR2 YNFKEQ. The CDR3 is 16 residues long.

The chain joins TRBV14 to TRBJ2-1; 16 bases line up with TRBD2. This CDR3 comprises 19 residues. CDR1 is SGHDN and CDR2 is FVKESK in the germline V gene. With V trimmed by 2 bases and J by 8 bases, 12 bases remained unmatched. The CDR3 region has the DNA TGTGCCAGCAGCCAACCCTGGGGGACTAGCGGGAGGGCCTCGGATGAGCAGTTCTTC. It specifies CASSQPWGTSGRASDEQFF.

V usage is TRBV5-4 and J usage is TRBJ2-7; 14 bases fit TRBD2. This CDR3 region has 17 residues. The V segment lost 2 bases and the J segment 2 bases; nucleotides outside the gene matches: 6. From germline, CDR1 is SGHNT and CDR2 YYREEE (reference sequence). The CDR3 DNA follows: TGTGCCAGCAGCTTAGGACTAGCGGGAGGCTTAACCTACGAGCAGTACTTC. It translates to CASSLGLAGGLTYEQYF.

The chain couples TRBV4-3 to TRBJ1-2; possibly TRBD1 for D (5 bases). The germline V gene encodes CDR1 LGHNA and CDR2 YSLEER. V dropped 0 bases and J dropped 4 bases, with 9 bases sitting between them. This CDR3 has 14 amino acids. Here the CDR3 reads CASSQDSGTYGYTF. In nucleotides, the CDR3 is TGCGCCAGCAGCCAAGACTCAGGGACCTATGGCTACACCTTC.

The chain has TRBV15 and TRBJ1-2, with D perhaps matching TRBD1 (6 bases). V was pared by 0 bases and J by 7 bases, with 15 bases between. The CDR3 spans 15 residues. The V gene's germline CDR1 is LNHNV and CDR2 YYDKDF (reference sequence). CDR3 DNA sequence: TGTGCCACCAGCAGAGATAGTGAGACAGGTACTGGCTACACCTTC. As protein: CATSRDSETGTGYTF.

V and J are TRBV30 and TRBJ1-2; D unclear. In germline, CDR1 is GTSNPN, CDR2 SVGIG (reference sequence). The CDR3 has 12 amino acids. The V gene lost 2 bases and the J gene lost 7 bases, with 11 bases spanning the gap. The CDR3 coding sequence is TGTGCCTGGAGTTCAAGGGCTTTTGGCTACACCTTC. Translation gives CAWSSRAFGYTF.